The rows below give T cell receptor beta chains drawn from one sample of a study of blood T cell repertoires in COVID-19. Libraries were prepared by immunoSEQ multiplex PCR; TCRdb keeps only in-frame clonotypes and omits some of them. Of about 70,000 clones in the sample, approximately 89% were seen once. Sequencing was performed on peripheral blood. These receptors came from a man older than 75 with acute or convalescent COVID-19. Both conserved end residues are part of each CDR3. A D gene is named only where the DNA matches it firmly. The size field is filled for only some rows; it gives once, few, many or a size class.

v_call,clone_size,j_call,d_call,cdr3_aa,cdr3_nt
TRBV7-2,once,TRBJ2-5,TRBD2,CASSLPSGRETQYF,TGTGCCAGCAGCTTACCTAGCGGGAGGGAGACCCAGTACTTC
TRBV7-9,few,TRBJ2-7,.,CASSDHRYYEQYF,TGTGCCAGCAGCGACCACAGGTACTACGAGCAGTACTTC
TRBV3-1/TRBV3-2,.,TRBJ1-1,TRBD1,CASSLPGQGDTEAFF,TGTGCCAGCAGCCTCCCGGGACAGGGTGACACTGAAGCTTTCTTT
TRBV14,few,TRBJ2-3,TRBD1,CASSLFGQGADTQYF,TGTGCCAGCAGCCTCTTTGGACAGGGCGCAGATACGCAGTATTTT
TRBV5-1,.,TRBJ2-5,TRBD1,CASSDDRVGSETQYF,TGCGCCAGCAGCGACGACAGGGTAGGCTCTGAGACCCAGTACTTC
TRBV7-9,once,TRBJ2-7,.,CASSNAGLLYEQYF,TGTGCCAGCAGCAACGCAGGCCTTCTTTACGAGCAGTACTTC
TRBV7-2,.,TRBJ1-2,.,CASSLGGSNYGYTF,TGTGCCAGCAGCTTAGGAGGGTCTAACTATGGCTACACCTTC
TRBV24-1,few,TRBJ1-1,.,CATSARGSTEAFF,TGTGCCACCAGCGCACGGGGGAGCACTGAAGCTTTCTTT
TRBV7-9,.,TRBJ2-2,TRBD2,CASSLETLAGVPRTGELFF,TGTGCCAGCAGCTTAGAAACGCTAGCGGGAGTCCCAAGGACCGGGGAGCTGTTTTTT
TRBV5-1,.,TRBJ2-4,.,CASSLPGSDIQYF,TGCGCCAGCAGCTTGCCGGGATCTGACATTCAGTACTTC
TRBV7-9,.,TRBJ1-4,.,CASSRGGTGEKEKLFF,TGTGCCAGCAGTCGGGGGGGCACGGGAGAGAAAGAAAAACTGTTTTTT
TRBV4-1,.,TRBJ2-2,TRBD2,CASSRSGGANTANTGELFF,TGCGCCAGCAGCCGGTCCGGGGGGGCCAACACCGCGAACACCGGGGAGCTGTTTTTT